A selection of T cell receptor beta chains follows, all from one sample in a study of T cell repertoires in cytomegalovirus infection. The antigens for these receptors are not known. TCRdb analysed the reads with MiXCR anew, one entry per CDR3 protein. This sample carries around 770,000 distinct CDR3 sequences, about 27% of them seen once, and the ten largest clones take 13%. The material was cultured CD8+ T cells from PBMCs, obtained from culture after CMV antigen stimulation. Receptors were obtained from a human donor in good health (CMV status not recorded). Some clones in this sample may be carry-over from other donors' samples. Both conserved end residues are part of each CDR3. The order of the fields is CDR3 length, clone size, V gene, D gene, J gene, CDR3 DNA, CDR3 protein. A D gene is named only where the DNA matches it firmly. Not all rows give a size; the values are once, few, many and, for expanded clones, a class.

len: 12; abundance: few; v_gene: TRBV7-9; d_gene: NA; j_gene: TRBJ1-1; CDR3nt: TGTGCCAGCAACACTAAGGGGACTGAAGCTTTCTTT; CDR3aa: CASNTKGTEAFF
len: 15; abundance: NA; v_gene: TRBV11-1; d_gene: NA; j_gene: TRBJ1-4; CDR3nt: TGTGCCAGCAGCTTAGCGCTAACCCCGGGTGAAAAACTGTTTTTT; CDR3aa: CASSLALTPGEKLFF
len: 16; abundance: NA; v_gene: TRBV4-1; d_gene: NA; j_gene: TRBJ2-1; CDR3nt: TGCGCCAGCAGCCAAGTGCCAGGGTCACTTGGAAAGGAGCAGTTCTTC; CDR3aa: CASSQVPGSLGKEQFF
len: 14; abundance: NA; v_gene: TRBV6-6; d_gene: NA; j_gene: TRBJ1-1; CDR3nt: TGTGCCACTAAAACGGTTGAGGTCAGGGCTGAAGCTTTCTTT; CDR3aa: CATKTVEVRAEAFF
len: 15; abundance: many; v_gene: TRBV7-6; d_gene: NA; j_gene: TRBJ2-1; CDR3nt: TGTGCCAGCAGCTTAGAGGGCAGCGGTTACAATGAGCAGTTCTTC; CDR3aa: CASSLEGSGYNEQFF
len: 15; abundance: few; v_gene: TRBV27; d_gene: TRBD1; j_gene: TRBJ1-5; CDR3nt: TGTGCCAGCAGTTTATCGACAGGGGATGGTCAGCCCCAGCATTTT; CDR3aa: CASSLSTGDGQPQHF
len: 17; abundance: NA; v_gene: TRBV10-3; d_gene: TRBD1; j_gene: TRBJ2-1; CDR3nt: TGTGCCATCAGCGACGGGACAGGCTTTGAGAGCTACAATGAGCAGTTCTTC; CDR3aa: CAISDGTGFESYNEQFF
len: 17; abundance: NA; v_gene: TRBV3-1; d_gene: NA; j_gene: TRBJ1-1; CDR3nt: TGTGCCAGCAGCCAAGATGGGGACCCAGGTCCGAACACTGAAGCTTTCTTT; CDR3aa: CASSQDGDPGPNTEAFF
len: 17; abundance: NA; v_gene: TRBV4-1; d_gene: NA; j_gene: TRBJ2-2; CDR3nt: TGCGCCAGCAGCCAAGTCACCCCAGGGGCGCGAACCGGGGAGCTGTTTTTT; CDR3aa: CASSQVTPGARTGELFF
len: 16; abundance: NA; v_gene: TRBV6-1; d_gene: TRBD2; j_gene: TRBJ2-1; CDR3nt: TGTGCCAGCAGTGAATGGAGCGGGGGGGCGTACAATGAGCAGTTCTTC; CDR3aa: CASSEWSGGAYNEQFF
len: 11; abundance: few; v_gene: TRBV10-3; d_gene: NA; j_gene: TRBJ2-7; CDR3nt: TGTGCCATCAAAGAAGGGGTCGAGCAGTACTTC; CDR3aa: CAIKEGVEQYF
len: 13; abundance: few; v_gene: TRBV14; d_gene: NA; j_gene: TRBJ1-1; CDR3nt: TGTGCCAGCAGCCAGATAGGGTACGATGAAGCTTTCTTT; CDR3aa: CASSQIGYDEAFF
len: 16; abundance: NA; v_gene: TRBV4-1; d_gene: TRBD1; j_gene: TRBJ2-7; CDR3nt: TGCGCCAGCAGCCAAGATGGCGCAGGGGGCTCATACGAGCAGTACTTC; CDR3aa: CASSQDGAGGSYEQYF
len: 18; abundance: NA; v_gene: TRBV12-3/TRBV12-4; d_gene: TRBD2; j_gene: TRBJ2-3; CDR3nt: TGTGCCAGCAGTTTAGTCGGCGGGGGGGACCCTAGCACAGATACGCAGTATTTT; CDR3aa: CASSLVGGGDPSTDTQYF
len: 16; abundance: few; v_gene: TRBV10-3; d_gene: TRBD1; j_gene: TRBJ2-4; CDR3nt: TGTGCCATCAGCAAAGACAGGGGGCAGGCCAAAAACATTCAGTACTTC; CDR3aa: CAISKDRGQAKNIQYF
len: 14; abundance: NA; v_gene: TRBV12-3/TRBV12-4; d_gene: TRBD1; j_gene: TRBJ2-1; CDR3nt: TGTGCCAGCAGTCAGGCCGGGGTGGGACAGGGGGAGTTCTTC; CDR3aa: CASSQAGVGQGEFF
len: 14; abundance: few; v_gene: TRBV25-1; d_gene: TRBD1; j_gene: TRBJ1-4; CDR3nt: TGTGCCAGCAGTCTGGGACAGGGCCAGGAAAAACTGTTTTTT; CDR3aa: CASSLGQGQEKLFF
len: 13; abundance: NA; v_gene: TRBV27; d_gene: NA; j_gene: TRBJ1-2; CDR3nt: TGTGCCAGCAGTTTATCGCTCTTCTATGGCTACACCTTC; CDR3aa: CASSLSLFYGYTF
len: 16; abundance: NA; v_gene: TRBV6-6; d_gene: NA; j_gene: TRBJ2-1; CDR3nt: TGTGCCAGCAGTTACATCAGGAGTACTTCCTACAATGAGCAGTTCTTC; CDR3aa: CASSYIRSTSYNEQFF
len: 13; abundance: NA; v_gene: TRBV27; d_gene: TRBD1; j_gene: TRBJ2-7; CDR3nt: TGTGCCAGCAGCCGGACAGGTGACTACGAGCAGTACTTC; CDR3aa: CASSRTGDYEQYF
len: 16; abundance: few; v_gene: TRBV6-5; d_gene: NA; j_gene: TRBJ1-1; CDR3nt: TGTGCCAGCAGTTACTCGGCTGTGGTCGGGGCCACTGAAGCTTTCTTT; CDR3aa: CASSYSAVVGATEAFF
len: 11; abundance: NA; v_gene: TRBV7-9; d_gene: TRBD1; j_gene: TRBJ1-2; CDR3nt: TGTGCCAGCAGCCCGGACAGGGGGCATACCTTC; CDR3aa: CASSPDRGHTF
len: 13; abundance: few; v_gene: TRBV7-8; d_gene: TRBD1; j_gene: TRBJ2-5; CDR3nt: TGTGCCAGCAGCCAACAGGGGGAAGAGACCCAGTACTTC; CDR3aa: CASSQQGEETQYF
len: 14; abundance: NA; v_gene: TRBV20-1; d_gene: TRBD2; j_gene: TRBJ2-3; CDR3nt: TGCGGCGCCTCGAGGCAGCGGGGATTAGATACGCAGTATTTT; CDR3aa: CGASRQRGLDTQYF
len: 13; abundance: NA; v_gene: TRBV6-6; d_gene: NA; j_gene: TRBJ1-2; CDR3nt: TGTGCCAGCAGCCCTAAGGACAGTCTAGGCTACACCTTC; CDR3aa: CASSPKDSLGYTF
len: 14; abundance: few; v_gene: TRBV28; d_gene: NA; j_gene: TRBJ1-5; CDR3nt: TGTGCCAGCAGGATATCGGGGGTAGGTCAGCCCCAGCATTTT; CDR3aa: CASRISGVGQPQHF
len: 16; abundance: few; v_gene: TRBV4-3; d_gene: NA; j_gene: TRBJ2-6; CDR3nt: TGCGCCAGCAGCCCCAGCCAGGGGTATGGGGCCAACGTCCTGACTTTC; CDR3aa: CASSPSQGYGANVLTF
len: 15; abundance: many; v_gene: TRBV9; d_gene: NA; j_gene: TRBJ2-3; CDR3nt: TGTGCCAGCAGCGTAGAAGGACTTAGCACAGATACGCAGTATTTT; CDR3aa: CASSVEGLSTDTQYF
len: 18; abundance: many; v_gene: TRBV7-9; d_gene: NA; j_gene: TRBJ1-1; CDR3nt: TGTGCCAGCAGCTTAAAGACCCCCTCCACGGGGGAGAACACTGAAGCTTTCTTT; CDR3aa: CASSLKTPSTGENTEAFF
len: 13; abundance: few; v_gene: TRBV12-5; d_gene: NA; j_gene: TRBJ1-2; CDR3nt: TGTGCTAGTGGTTTGACACCTAACTATGGCTACACCTTC; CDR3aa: CASGLTPNYGYTF
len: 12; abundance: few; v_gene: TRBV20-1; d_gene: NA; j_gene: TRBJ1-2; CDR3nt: TGCAGTGCTAGGCGGAGGGACTATGGCTACACCTTC; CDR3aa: CSARRRDYGYTF
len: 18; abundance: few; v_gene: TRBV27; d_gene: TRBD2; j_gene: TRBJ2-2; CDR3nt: TGTGCCAGCACCCCGGGACTAGCGGGGGGGCCTAACACCGGGGAGCTGTTTTTT; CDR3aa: CASTPGLAGGPNTGELFF
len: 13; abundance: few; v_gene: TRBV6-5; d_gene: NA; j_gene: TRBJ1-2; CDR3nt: TGTGCCAGCAGTTTCACAGGGATCAATGGCTACACCTTC; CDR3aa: CASSFTGINGYTF
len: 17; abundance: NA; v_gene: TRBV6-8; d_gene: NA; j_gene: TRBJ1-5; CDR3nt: TGTGCCAGCAGTTCGGACAGAGAGCTCGATAGCAATCAGCCCCAGCATTTT; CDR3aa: CASSSDRELDSNQPQHF
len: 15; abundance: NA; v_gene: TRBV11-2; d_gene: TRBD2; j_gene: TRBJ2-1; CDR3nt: TGTGCCAGCAGAGAAGGACTAGCGGTGTACAATGAGCAGTTCTTC; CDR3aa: CASREGLAVYNEQFF
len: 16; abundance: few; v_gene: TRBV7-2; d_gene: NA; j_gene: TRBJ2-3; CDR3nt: TGTGCCAGCAGCTTAGGGGCTAGGCTTGGCACAGATACGCAGTATTTT; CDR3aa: CASSLGARLGTDTQYF
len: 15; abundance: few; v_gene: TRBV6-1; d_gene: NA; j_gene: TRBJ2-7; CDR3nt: TGTGCCAGCAGTGCTGTGGGGGGAGAGCCCTACGAGCAGTACTTC; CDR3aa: CASSAVGGEPYEQYF
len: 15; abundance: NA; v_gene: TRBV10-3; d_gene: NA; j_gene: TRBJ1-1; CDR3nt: TGTGCCATCAGTGAGTCTGGACCCTTGAACACTGAAGCTTTCTTT; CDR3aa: CAISESGPLNTEAFF
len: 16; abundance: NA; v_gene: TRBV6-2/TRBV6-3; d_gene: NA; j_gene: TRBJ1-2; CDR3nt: TGTGCCAGCAGTTACTCGAGAGCCCCCTACACGTTTGGCTACACCTTC; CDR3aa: CASSYSRAPYTFGYTF
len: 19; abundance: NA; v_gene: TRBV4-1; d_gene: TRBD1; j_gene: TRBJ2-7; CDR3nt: TGCGCCAGCAGCCTCGGCCAGGGGGTCGGTCGCCCTTTTGCCTACGAGCAGTACTTC; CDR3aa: CASSLGQGVGRPFAYEQYF
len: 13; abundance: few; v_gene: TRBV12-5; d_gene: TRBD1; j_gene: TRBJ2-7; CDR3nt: TGTGCTAGTGGTTTGGACAGGGGCCGAGAGCAGTACTTC; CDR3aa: CASGLDRGREQYF
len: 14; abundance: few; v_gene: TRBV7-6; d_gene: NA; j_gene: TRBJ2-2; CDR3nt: TGTGCCAGCAGCCCTCTATCGGCAACCGGGGAGCTGTTTTTT; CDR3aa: CASSPLSATGELFF
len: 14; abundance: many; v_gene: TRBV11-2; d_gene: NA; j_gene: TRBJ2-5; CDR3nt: TGTGCCAGCAGCCCCCTTGGAGGAGGGGAGACCCAGTACTTC; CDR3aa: CASSPLGGGETQYF
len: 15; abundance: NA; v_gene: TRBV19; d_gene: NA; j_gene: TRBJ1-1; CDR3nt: TGTGCCAGTAGGCCCATGGACACCCTGAACACTGAAGCTTTCTTT; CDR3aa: CASRPMDTLNTEAFF
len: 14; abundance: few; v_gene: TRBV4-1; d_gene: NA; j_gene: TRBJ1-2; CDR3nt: TGCGCCAGCAGCCCGAAGGACAGATCTTATGGCTACACCTTC; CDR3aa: CASSPKDRSYGYTF
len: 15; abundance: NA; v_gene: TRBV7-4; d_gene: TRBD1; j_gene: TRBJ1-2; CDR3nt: TGTGCCAGCAGCTTGGGACAGGACGTGCTCTATGGCTACACCTTC; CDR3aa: CASSLGQDVLYGYTF
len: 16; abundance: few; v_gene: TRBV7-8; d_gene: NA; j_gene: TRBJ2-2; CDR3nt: TGTGCCAGCAGCAGAGTGGGAAGGGAAATCACCGGGGAGCTGTTTTTT; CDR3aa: CASSRVGREITGELFF